The TCR beta chain under discussion was sequenced for a study of identical twins. A few counts support this clonotype. MiXCR, run by TCRdb on the 5' RACE reads, gives a single entry per CDR3 protein. The sample lists some 600,000 distinct CDR3 sequences, roughly 7.2% occurring once. Germline V lookup: CDR1 DFQATT, CDR2 SNEGSKA (reference sequence). Trimming pared 5 bases from V and 1 base from J, leaving 9 bases between. This CDR3 comprises 13 residues. This sample was also put to use in a study of yellow fever vaccine responses in identical twins.

Specimen: PBMCs. The chain uses TRBV20-1 and TRBJ1-3; D unclear. This TCR was sampled from a woman aged 18 to 35 in good health. This chain's CDR3 is CSAAPDSGNTIYF. CDR3 bases: TGCAGTGCTGCGCCGGATTCTGGAAACACCATATATTTT.